This T cell receptor beta chain was sequenced in a study of blood T cell repertoires in COVID-19. About the research overall: Material from acute and convalescent COVID-19 was sourced from the United States, Italy and Spain. The analysed material was cDNA or gDNA that came from T cells, B-cell-depleted T cells, or PBMCs.

Germline CDR1 and CDR2: SNHLY and FYNNEI. CDR3 length: 14 amino acids. The V end lost 4 bases, the J end lost 6 bases, and 15 bases lay between the germline ends. In the original processing: Nucleated cell counts were estimated from reference gene primer amplification. The table came from immunoSEQ multiplex PCR; TCRdb's copy has only in-frame clones and leaves some out. Clonal size and the V and J genes are those of that table, whereas D and trimming came from the DNA. The profile covers 120,000 or so clones, with around 80% appearing a single time and about 4% taken by the ten largest. The chain joins TRBV2 to TRBJ1-1; D ambiguous. Input material: peripheral blood. This receptor was taken from a woman aged 45-65 years with acute or convalescent COVID-19. Here the CDR3 DNA reads TGTGCCAGCAGTGGGGCAACGGGAGAATCTGAAGCTTTCTTT. Translated: CASSGATGESEAFF.